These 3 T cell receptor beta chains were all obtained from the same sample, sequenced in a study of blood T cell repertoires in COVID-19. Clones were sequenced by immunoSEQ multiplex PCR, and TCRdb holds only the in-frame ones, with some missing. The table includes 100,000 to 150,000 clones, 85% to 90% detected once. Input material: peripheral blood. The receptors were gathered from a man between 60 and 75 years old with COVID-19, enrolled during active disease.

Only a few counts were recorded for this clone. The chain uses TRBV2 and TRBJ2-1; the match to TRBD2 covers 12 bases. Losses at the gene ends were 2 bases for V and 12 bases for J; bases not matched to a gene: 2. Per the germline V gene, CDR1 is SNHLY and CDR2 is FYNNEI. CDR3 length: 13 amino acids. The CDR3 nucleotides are TGTGCCAGCAGTGAAACTAGCGGGGGGTGGCAGTTCTTC. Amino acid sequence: CASSETSGGWQFF.

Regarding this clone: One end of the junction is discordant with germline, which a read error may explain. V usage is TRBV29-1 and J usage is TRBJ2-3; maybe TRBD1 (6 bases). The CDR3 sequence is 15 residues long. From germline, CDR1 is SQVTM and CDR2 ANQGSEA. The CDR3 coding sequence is TGCAGCGTTGTCCGTTCTGGGGGCCCCACAGGTACGCAGTATTTT. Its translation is CSVVRSGGPTGTQYF.

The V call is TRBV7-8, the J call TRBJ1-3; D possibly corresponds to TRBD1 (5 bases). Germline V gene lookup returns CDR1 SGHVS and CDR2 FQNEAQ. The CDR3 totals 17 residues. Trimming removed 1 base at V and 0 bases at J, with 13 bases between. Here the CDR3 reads CASSLEPGLRSGNTIYF. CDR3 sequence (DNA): TGTGCCAGCAGCTTAGAACCGGGACTCCGCTCTGGAAACACCATATATTTT.